Listed below are T cell receptor beta chains from one sample, sequenced in a study of shared clonotypes between healthy human individuals. Measured with immunoSEQ multiplex PCR; TCRdb has only the in-frame clones, and not every one. The sample shows around 2.1 million clones, more than 85% of them seen only once. Sequencing was performed on naive CD8+ T cells from PBMCs. All receptors come from a man aged 18 to 29 in good health. Some clones in this sample may be carry-over from other donors' samples. Both conserved end residues are part of each CDR3. The order of the fields is V gene, J gene, CDR3 protein.

V: TRBV27
J: TRBJ1-5
CDR3: CASSLGRGQPQHF

V: TRBV4-3
J: TRBJ2-2
CDR3: CASSHPRRGQVPNTGELFF

V: TRBV19
J: TRBJ1-1
CDR3: CASSTELFGEAFF

V: TRBV29-1
J: TRBJ1-1
CDR3: CSVDVRGSGEAFF

V: TRBV27
J: TRBJ2-7
CDR3: CASIGPSYEQYF

V: TRBV7-2
J: TRBJ1-5
CDR3: CASSITIIGQGVNQPQHF

V: TRBV19
J: TRBJ1-2
CDR3: CAIRDRGLDGYTF

V: TRBV28
J: TRBJ1-1
CDR3: CASSPARGSTEAFF

V: TRBV5-8
J: TRBJ1-2
CDR3: CASSLRTEGYGYTF

V: TRBV15
J: TRBJ2-3
CDR3: CATSRSRTSVTDTQYF

V: TRBV28
J: TRBJ2-1
CDR3: CASSFRSSGMGGEQFF

V: TRBV27
J: TRBJ2-1
CDR3: CASSSSFPDRDNEQFF

V: TRBV28
J: TRBJ1-1
CDR3: CASRPAGTVFGSTEAFF

V: TRBV6-1
J: TRBJ1-2
CDR3: CASSEGQGGGYGYTF

V: TRBV9
J: TRBJ1-3
CDR3: CASSVSDRDGNTIYF

V: TRBV9
J: TRBJ2-1
CDR3: CASSVAYNEQFF

V: TRBV27
J: TRBJ1-2
CDR3: CASSCVVCSGYTF

V: TRBV27
J: TRBJ2-7
CDR3: CASSSSGSSYEQYF

V: TRBV2
J: TRBJ1-2
CDR3: CASRSGNGYTF

V: TRBV5-1
J: TRBJ2-7
CDR3: CASSSRGATDPYEQYF

V: TRBV15
J: TRBJ1-1
CDR3: CATSPGFMNTEAFF

V: TRBV6-1
J: TRBJ1-5
CDR3: CASSERLGLVGGNQPQHF

V: TRBV25-1
J: TRBJ2-7
CDR3: CASSGDEQYF

V: TRBV29-1
J: TRBJ1-4
CDR3: CSARTEEKLFF

V: TRBV29-1
J: TRBJ2-1
CDR3: CSVDPAGGYNEQFF

V: TRBV29-1
J: TRBJ1-1
CDR3: CSVVPPNTEAFF

V: TRBV28
J: TRBJ2-2
CDR3: CASSFPFPPNTGELFF

V: TRBV13
J: TRBJ2-7
CDR3: CASSSREGSGSSYEQYF

V: TRBV27
J: TRBJ2-1
CDR3: CASSLGGGLASLPFF

V: TRBV4-1
J: TRBJ1-4
CDR3: CASSQVQGANEKLFF

V: TRBV19
J: TRBJ2-1
CDR3: CASSIVWNEQFF

V: TRBV6-5
J: TRBJ2-5
CDR3: CASTQTGETQYF

V: TRBV27
J: TRBJ1-1
CDR3: CASSPLHLRDSYTEAFF